The 13 T cell receptor beta chains in this list originate from one sample, sequenced in a study of cytomegalovirus exposure and HLA in healthy donors. With 60 Vbeta and 13 Jbeta primers, the PCR was carried out. Produced via immunoSEQ multiplex PCR; TCRdb's table is partial and in-frame only. Among some 100,000 clones listed, roughly 80% were seen once. Sequencing input: PBMCs. These TCRs come from a woman aged 50 to 60 in good health and CMV-seropositive.

The chain recombines TRBV7-9 with TRBJ1-1; D remains unclear. CDR1 and CDR2 (germline): SEHNR, FQNEAQ (reference sequence). The CDR3 is 13 residues long. Trimming cost V 8 bases and J 0 bases, with 10 bases left between them. CDR3 loop: CASSVLMNTEAFF. The CDR3 coding sequence is TGTGCCAGCTCGGTATTGATGAACACTGAAGCTTTCTTT.

The rearrangement uses TRBV27 and TRBJ1-6; D not resolved. Germline CDR1 reads MNHEY; CDR2 reads SMNVEV (reference sequence). The CDR3 spans 14 residues. Trimming pared 2 bases from V and 6 bases from J, leaving 8 bases between. The CDR3 loop is CASSLNSPNSPLHF. CDR3 coding DNA: TGTGCCAGCAGTTTAAACAGTCCTAATTCACCCCTCCACTTT.

The gene calls are TRBV19 and TRBJ2-1, with 10 bases that match TRBD2. Germline CDR1 is LNHDA and CDR2 is SQIVND (reference sequence). After removal of 6 bases from V and 4 bases from J, the junction contained 6 bases not matched to a gene. This CDR3 comprises 15 residues. The CDR3 DNA reads as TGTGCCAGTAGGAACGGACTAGCGGATTACAATGAGCAGTTCTTC. Amino acid sequence: CASRNGLADYNEQFF.

This rearrangement joins TRBV27 to TRBJ2-1; 11 nucleotides match TRBD2. CDR3 size: 16 residues. Germline CDR1 MNHEY, CDR2 SMNVEV (reference sequence). The V and J ends lost 6 bases and 10 bases, in that order; junction bases with no gene match: 14. This CDR3 is CASRNRLAGGPQEQFF. As DNA, the CDR3 is TGTGCCAGCAGGAACCGTCTAGCGGGGGGCCCGCAGGAGCAGTTCTTC.

The chain links TRBV18 to TRBJ2-7, with a possible D match to TRBD2 (5 bases). Trimming cost V 4 bases and J 0 bases, with 16 bases left between them. In germline, CDR1 is KGHSH, CDR2 LQKENI. This CDR3 is 16 amino acids long. The CDR3 bases are TGTGCCAGCTCACTTAACCCCCGGGGTGGCTCCTACGAGCAGTACTTC. Residues: CASSLNPRGGSYEQYF.

In its sample, this clone was seen once. V usage is TRBV18 and J usage is TRBJ1-5; 11 bases fit TRBD1. Germline-derived CDR1 and CDR2 are KGHSH and LQKENI. The trim removed 1 base at V and 7 bases at J, leaving 3 bases unmatched. The CDR3 contains 15 residues. The CDR3 here is CASSPLGTGGQPQHF. The CDR3 DNA reads as TGTGCCAGCTCACCACTCGGGACAGGGGGACAGCCCCAGCATTTT.

The rearrangement joins TRBV7-2 to TRBJ2-5; 10 nucleotides align to TRBD1. CDR1 is SGHTA, CDR2 FQGNSA, per germline. The CDR3 sequence is 15 residues long. Unmatched junction bases numbered 8, after V lost 5 bases and J lost 5 bases. CDR3 nucleotide sequence: TGTGCCAGCAGCCATAGCCGACAGGGGGCGGAGACCCAGTACTTC. This gives the protein CASSHSRQGAETQYF.

This chain connects TRBV13 to TRBJ2-2, with D maybe TRBD2 (5 bases). V lost 1 base, J lost 5 bases, and 14 bases lay in between. This CDR3 has 16 residues. CDR1 and CDR2 from the germline V gene are PRHDT and FYEKMQ (reference sequence). The CDR3 loop is CASSLEEVGWTGELFF. DNA of the CDR3: TGTGCCAGCAGCTTAGAGGAGGTTGGCTGGACCGGGGAGCTGTTTTTT.

The chain has TRBV13 and TRBJ1-2; tentative D call: TRBD1 (5 bases). The CDR3 is made up of 14 amino acids. CDR1 and CDR2 from the germline V gene are PRHDT and FYEKMQ (reference sequence). Trimming took off 2 bases at V and 3 bases at J, with 10 bases between the two ends. The CDR3 here is CASSLQGLDYGYTF. In DNA, the CDR3 is TGTGCCAGCAGCTTACAGGGCCTGGACTATGGCTACACCTTC.

The chain is built from TRBV5-4 and TRBJ1-2; no clear D. Trimming stripped 0 bases from V and 4 bases from J, with 10 bases between. The CDR3 consists of 14 residues. CDR1 is SGHNT and CDR2 is YYREEE in the germline V gene (reference sequence). As DNA, the CDR3 is TGTGCCAGCAGCTTGGTTTCGGGAGGCTATGGCTACACCTTC. Translated, it gives CASSLVSGGYGYTF. Complete variable domain (other parts from reference TRBV5-4 and TRBJ1-2): ETGVTQSPTHLIKTRGQQVTLRCSSQSGHNTVSWYQQALGQGPQFIFQYYREEENGRGNFPPRFSGLQFPNYSSELNVNALELDDSALYLCASSLVSGGYGYTFGSGTRLTVV.

J is TRBJ2-7 and V is TRBV7-9; 8 nucleotides align to TRBD1. Germline CDR1 and CDR2: SEHNR and FQNEAQ (reference sequence). Trimming cost V 5 bases and J 3 bases; bases outside gene matches: 9. The CDR3 length is 15 residues. The CDR3 region has the DNA TGTGCCAGCAGCCCCCAGGCAGGGGGCTTCTACGAGCAGTACTTC. Translation: CASSPQAGGFYEQYF.

The chain couples TRBV6-6 to TRBJ1-5, with D perhaps TRBD1 (6 bases). Per germline, CDR1 MNHNY and CDR2 SVGAGI (reference sequence). V gave up 2 bases and J gave up 5 bases, with 10 bases separating them. This CDR3 has 14 amino acids. The CDR3 loop reads CASSYGGPDQPQHF. The CDR3 DNA reads TGTGCCAGCAGTTACGGGGGCCCGGATCAGCCCCAGCATTTT.

This clone was picked up one time. The rearrangement uses TRBV6-5 and TRBJ1-1; 8 bases line up with TRBD1. J gave up 5 bases and V 10 bases, and 9 bases lay outside the gene matches. The CDR3 runs 13 residues. The germline V gene has CDR1 MNHEY and CDR2 SVGAGI. This CDR3 reads CATFRGRKTEAFF. The DNA of the CDR3 is TGTGCCACCTTCAGGGGGCGAAAGACTGAAGCTTTCTTT.